This TCR beta chain is drawn from a study of T-cell memory formation after mild COVID-19. TCRdb reprocessed the 5' RACE reads via MiXCR and lists one record per CDR3 protein. Among 580,000 or so distinct CDR3 sequences listed, approximately 15% were seen once. The CDR3 is 14 amino acids. V was cut by 4 bases and J by 0 bases, with 7 bases left in between. Germline V gene lookup returns CDR1 SGHNT and CDR2 YYREEE (reference sequence). This clonotype came up many times. This clonotype was sampled from an adult woman who had mild COVID-19 (a few samples of this study predate the infection). Cell type and time point are not known. The sequencing sample was made of PBMCs or a T cell subset sorted from them (not recorded which). The rearrangement links TRBV5-4 to TRBJ2-2; D is uncertain. Here the CDR3 reads CASSPHTNTGELFF. The CDR3 coding sequence is TGTGCCAGCAGCCCTCACACGAACACCGGGGAGCTGTTTTTT.